A single sample gave rise to the 10 T cell receptor beta chains below, sequenced in a study of cytomegalovirus exposure and HLA in healthy donors. TCRdb keeps only in-frame clones here, not all; method: immunoSEQ multiplex PCR. The table lists hundreds of thousands of clones, roughly 85% of them singletons. The sample taken for sequencing was PBMCs. The source is a young woman in good health and CMV-seronegative.

This chain uses TRBV30 with TRBJ1-1, with D perhaps TRBD1 (5 bases). There are 15 residues in the CDR3. Germline V gene data show CDR1 as GTSNPN and CDR2 as SVGIG (reference sequence). V shed 4 bases and J shed 0 bases, with 15 bases lying between them. The CDR3 loop reads CAWTRGRGMNTEAFF. The CDR3 DNA reads as TGTGCCTGGACCCGAGGCCGGGGGATGAACACTGAAGCTTTCTTT.

V and J are TRBV18 and TRBJ2-1, with no clear D. The CDR3 runs 14 residues. The V end was cut by 1 base, the J end by 1 base, with 5 bases between. Germline V gene lookup returns CDR1 KGHSH and CDR2 LQKENI. CDR3 loop: CASSPLTSYNEQFF. In DNA form, the CDR3 reads TGTGCCAGCTCACCACTCACTTCCTACAATGAGCAGTTCTTC. Full variable domain (remainder filled in from reference TRBV18 and TRBJ2-1): NAGVMQNPRHLVRRRGQEARLRCSPMKGHSHVYWYRQLPEEGLKFMVYLQKENIIDESGMPKERFSAEFPKEGPSILRIQQVVRGDSAAYFCASSPLTSYNEQFFGPGTRLTVL.

This clone has just a few counts. The chain couples TRBV7-3 to TRBJ2-7, with 11 bases that match TRBD2. The CDR3 spans 15 residues. V shed 2 bases, J shed 6 bases, and the junction held 6 bases outside the gene matches. Looked up from germline, CDR1 is SGHTA and CDR2 is FQGTGA. CDR3 sequence (DNA): TGTGCCAGCAGCTTACCACTAGCGGGAGTTAGCGAGCAGTACTTC. Translation gives CASSLPLAGVSEQYF.

J is TRBJ2-7 and V is TRBV6-1, with 7 bases aligning to TRBD1. Germline loops: CDR1 MNHNS, CDR2 SASEGT. The V and J ends lost 3 bases and 6 bases, in that order; junction bases with no gene match: 8. There are 14 residues in the CDR3. The CDR3 sequence: CASSEMTGFGEQYF. In nucleotides, the CDR3 is TGTGCCAGCAGTGAGATGACAGGGTTCGGCGAGCAGTACTTC.

The rearrangement joins TRBV2 to TRBJ2-1; the match to TRBD2 covers 10 bases. Per germline, CDR1 SNHLY and CDR2 FYNNEI. The CDR3 extends over 16 amino acids. After removal of 7 bases from V and 4 bases from J, the junction contained 10 bases not matched to a gene. The CDR3 is CASTEAIAGGYNEQFF. DNA of the CDR3: TGTGCCAGCACCGAAGCGATAGCGGGGGGTTACAATGAGCAGTTCTTC. The full variable domain, rest sourced from reference TRBV2 and TRBJ2-1, is EPEVTQTPSHQVTQMGQEVILRCVPISNHLYFYWYRQILGQKVEFLVSFYNNEISEKSEIFDDQFSVERPDGSNFTLKIRSTKLEDSAMYFCASTEAIAGGYNEQFFGPGTRLTVL.

The chain joins TRBV7-8 to TRBJ1-1; no clear D. The ends were cut back, 5 bases at V and 4 bases at J, with 11 bases in the middle. Germline values: CDR1 SGHVS, CDR2 FQNEAQ. This CDR3 comprises 13 residues. The CDR3 DNA sequence: TGTGCCAGCAGCCGAGTAAGCGGCACTGAAGCTTTCTTT. It yields the protein CASSRVSGTEAFF. The full variable domain, rest sourced from reference TRBV7-8 and TRBJ1-1, is GAGVSQSPRYKVAKRGQDVALRCDPISGHVSLFWYQQALGQGPEFLTYFQNEAQLDKSGLPSDRFFAERPEGSVSTLKIQRTQQEDSAVYLCASSRVSGTEAFFGQGTRLTVV.

CDR3: CASSPFFGEDSGTDTQYF. The CDR3 nucleotides are TGTGCCAGCTCACCCTTTTTTGGGGAGGACTCGGGCACAGATACGCAGTATTTT. The chain has TRBV18 and TRBJ2-3; the D gene is possibly TRBD2 (6 bases). CDR1 and CDR2 from the germline V gene are KGHSH and LQKENI. CDR3 length: 18 amino acids. Trimming shortened V by 3 bases and J by 1 base, and 20 bases separated the two germline ends.

V gene TRBV27 combines with J gene TRBJ1-1; possible D gene TRBD1, 5 bases. Per germline, CDR1 MNHEY and CDR2 SMNVEV (reference sequence). V was cut by 2 bases and J by 3 bases, with 13 bases left in between. The CDR3 is 15 residues long. Here the CDR3 DNA reads TGTGCCAGCAGTTTACGGGCGGGGCGTGACACTGAAGCTTTCTTT. Protein product: CASSLRAGRDTEAFF.

The DNA for the CDR3 is TGTGCCAGCAGTTTAGGGACAGGGATTTCAGATACGCAGTATTTT. Protein product: CASSLGTGISDTQYF. V usage is TRBV28 and J usage is TRBJ2-3; 9 nucleotides agree with TRBD1. Trimming at V came to 2 bases and at J to 4 bases, leaving 4 bases not matched to a gene. Germline V gene lookup returns CDR1 MDHEN and CDR2 SYDVKM. The CDR3 consists of 15 residues. Filled out from reference TRBV28 and TRBJ2-3, the complete variable domain reads DVKVTQSSRYLVKRTGEKVFLECVQDMDHENMFWYRQDPGLGLRLIYFSYDVKMKEKGDIPEGYSVSREKKERFSLILESASTNQTSMYLCASSLGTGISDTQYFGPGTRLTVL.

CDR3 residues: CASSFTQGLYEQYF. The CDR3 coding sequence is TGTGCCAGCAGCTTCACCCAGGGTCTCTACGAGCAGTACTTC. This chain connects TRBV7-2 to TRBJ2-7, with D perhaps matching TRBD1 (5 bases). CDR3 length: 14 residues. The V end lost 3 bases, the J end lost 3 bases, and 12 bases lay between the germline ends. CDR1 and CDR2 (germline): SGHTA, FQGNSA.